This T cell receptor beta chain was recovered during a study of T cells in Graves' hyperthyroidism and ophthalmopathy. Those with hyperthyroidism were 18 to 65 years old, newly diagnosed, and ill for under 2 months. TCR beta CDR3 region amplification was performed from RNA transcripts. Primed by the HTBI set, a first-round RT-PCR was run on the TCR CDR3. TCRdb reprocessed the multiplex PCR reads via MiXCR and lists one record per CDR3 protein. The sample includes 350,000 or so distinct CDR3 sequences, about 17% of them seen just once. V was clipped by 2 bases and J by 8 bases; unmatched bases: 8. From germline, CDR1 is MNHEY and CDR2 SMNVEV (reference sequence). This CDR3 contains 15 residues.

Material: blood. The V gene is TRBV27, the J gene TRBJ2-3, with 9 nucleotides matching TRBD1. The TCR sequence derives from a woman aged 25 to 39 with Graves' hyperthyroidism that later progressed to Graves' ophthalmopathy. CDR3 loop: CASSLPGQGVGTQYF. For the CDR3, the DNA is TGTGCCAGCAGTTTACCGGGACAGGGTGTTGGTACGCAGTATTTT.